This T cell receptor (beta chain) was sequenced in a study of T cell repertoires in cytomegalovirus infection. Study information: The authors relied on CMV epitopes, both recently identified HLA-C-restricted and well-studied HLA-B-restricted. Public TCR beta signatures were indicative of both CMV infection and a matching HLA type. Overall study findings and caveats: Pooled public TCR beta family frequency picked out CMV carriers with the relevant HLA. Ex vivo, HLA-C-restricted CMV-specific TCR beta clonotypes prevailed over the rest of the response.

One entry per CDR3 protein, called by TCRdb with MiXCR from the reads. The sample shows fewer than 900,000 distinct CDR3 sequences, about 28% of them seen only once. This clonotype appeared many times. Its antigen is still unknown. V lost 5 bases and J 6 bases, leaving 8 bases between the germline ends. The CDR3 is 12 residues long. The chain joins TRBV12-3 or TRBV12-4 to TRBJ2-1, with D hard to call. The sequences come from cultured CD8+ T cells from PBMCs, collected from culture after CMV antigen stimulation. This TCR derives from a human donor in good health (CMV status not recorded). Some clones in this sample may be carry-over from other donors' samples. This CDR3 reads CASSLAPNEQFF. In DNA, the CDR3 is TGTGCCAGCAGTCTTGCGCCCAATGAGCAGTTCTTC.